Listed here are 4 T cell receptor beta chains from one sample, sequenced in a study of T cell repertoires in cytomegalovirus infection. For these TCRs, the target antigens are not known. MiXCR was run by TCRdb on the reads, yielding one entry per CDR3 protein. The table has 150,000 to 200,000 distinct CDR3 sequences, about 20% seen once. The sample was CD8+ T cells from cultured PBMCs, taken from culture after CMV antigen stimulation. The receptors were gathered from a human donor in good health (CMV status not recorded). Some clones in this sample may be carry-over from other donors' samples.

This clonotype was seen more than once but under ten times. The J gene is TRBJ2-3, the V gene TRBV7-8; TRBD1 or TRBD2 may be the D gene (5 bases each). Trimming took 5 bases from V and 1 from J, leaving 19 bases between them. Germline V gene data show CDR1 as SGHVS and CDR2 as FQNEAQ. This CDR3 is 17 amino acids long. Here the CDR3 reads CASSDTLRQGGTDTQYF. The CDR3 DNA follows: TGTGCCAGCAGCGACACATTAAGGCAGGGAGGCACAGATACGCAGTATTTT.

This clonotype was detected a few times. In DNA form, the CDR3 reads TGTGCCAGCACCCATCTGACAGACCAAGAGACCCAGTACTTC. The encoded protein is CASTHLTDQETQYF. The chain employs TRBV6-6 and TRBJ2-5, with a possible D match to TRBD1 (5 bases). Germline V gene lookup returns CDR1 MNHNY and CDR2 SVGAGI (reference sequence). The CDR3 is 14 amino acids. Between the trimmed V and J ends, which lost 7 bases and 0 bases, there was a span of 12 bases.

The genes are TRBV7-6 and TRBJ2-5, with 7 bases fitting TRBD1. V lost 10 bases to trimming and J lost 1 base; unmatched junction nucleotides: 15. Germline CDR1 reads SGHVS; CDR2 reads FNYEAQ. The CDR3 extends over 16 amino acids. For the CDR3, the DNA is TGTGCCATCAGTCTAAGGACAGGAGCCTTCCAAGAGACCCAGTACTTC. This gives the protein CAISLRTGAFQETQYF. Looking up the rest from reference TRBV7-6 and TRBJ2-5 gives the full variable domain: GAGVSQSPRYKVTKRGQDVALRCDPISGHVSLYWYRQALGQGPEFLTYFNYEAQQDKSGLPNDRFSAERPEGSISTLTIQRTEQRDSAMYRCAISLRTGAFQETQYFGPGTRLLVL.

A few counts support this clonotype. The gene calls are TRBV7-8 and TRBJ2-1; maybe TRBD1 (6 bases). Trimming left V 4 bases short and J 8 bases short, with 12 bases between. The CDR3 totals 13 residues. The germline gives CDR1 SGHVS, CDR2 FQNEAQ. The CDR3 coding sequence is TGTGCCAGCAGCTGGGGGCTTGGAGATGAGCAGTTCTTC. It is translated as CASSWGLGDEQFF.